This T cell receptor (beta chain) was captured in a study of blood T cell repertoires in COVID-19. Germline V lookup: CDR1 KGHSH, CDR2 LQKENI. V dropped 3 bases and J dropped 0; count of bases not matched to a gene: 8. The CDR3 is made up of 17 amino acids. Profiling relied on immunoSEQ multiplex PCR, and the TCRdb table lists in-frame clones only, not all of them. The sample has approximately 250,000 clones; around 83% are singletons. This chain connects TRBV18 to TRBJ1-3, with 7 bases identical to TRBD1. The clonotype originates from a woman in her thirties or forties who had recovered from COVID-19. The sequenced sample was peripheral blood. CDR3 coding DNA: TGTGCCAGCTCACCTTACGGGACAGCCAGCTCTGGAAACACCATATATTTT. Translating gives CASSPYGTASSGNTIYF.